What follows are 30 T cell receptor beta chains derived from one specimen sequenced in a study of blood T cell repertoires in COVID-19. Profiled with immunoSEQ multiplex PCR; TCRdb holds only in-frame clones, not every one. Among 150,000 to 200,000 clones, about 86% were seen once, and the ten largest hold about 8.6%. The sequencing input was peripheral blood. These receptors originate from a man aged 45-65 years with active or convalescent COVID-19.

The table lists this clone with a few counts. The gene calls are TRBV27 and TRBJ2-1; 10 bases map to TRBD2. V trimming: 6 bases; J trimming: 4 bases; junction bases outside the gene matches: 9. The germline V gene encodes CDR1 MNHEY and CDR2 SMNVEV (reference sequence). This CDR3 spans 16 amino acids. The CDR3 reads CASSHSIAGGYNEQFF. CDR3 sequence (DNA): TGTGCCAGCAGCCATTCAATAGCGGGGGGATACAATGAGCAGTTCTTC.

The gene calls are TRBV2 and TRBJ2-5; 8 bases line up with TRBD1. This CDR3 spans 14 amino acids. V lost 2 bases, J lost 8 bases, and 7 bases stayed unmatched. Germline V CDR1 and CDR2: SNHLY, FYNNEI. The CDR3 region has the DNA TGTGCCAGCAGTGAACAGGGGGCCGGTAGCACCCAGTACTTC. Its translation: CASSEQGAGSTQYF.

The chain carries TRBV30 and TRBJ1-1; 7 bases line up with TRBD1. V gave up 2 bases and J gave up 2 bases; unmatched junction bases: 2. Germline CDR1 is GTSNPN and CDR2 is SVGIG (reference sequence). The CDR3 sequence is 13 residues long. CDR3 loop: CAWSRDSNTEAFF. CDR3 nucleotide sequence: TGTGCCTGGAGTAGGGACAGCAACACTGAAGCTTTCTTT.

CDR3 nucleotides: TGTGCCAGCAGCTTAAGTGGGGGCGGCTACGAGCAGTACTTC. Translating gives CASSLSGGGYEQYF. The chain has TRBV7-3 and TRBJ2-7; maybe TRBD1 (6 bases). This CDR3 contains 14 residues. V dropped 1 base and J dropped 3 bases, with 10 bases sitting between them. The germline CDR1 and CDR2 sequences are SGHTA and FQGTGA.

V is TRBV10-2 and J is TRBJ1-3; D is unclear. The germline V gene encodes CDR1 WSHSY and CDR2 SAAADI. Trimming removed 3 bases from V and 0 bases from J, with 12 bases in between. The CDR3 has 16 amino acids. The CDR3 DNA sequence: TGCGCCAGCAGTGATTTTACTCGGGGCTCTGGAAACACCATATATTTT. It is translated as CASSDFTRGSGNTIYF.

J is TRBJ1-5 and V is TRBV30, with a tentative D call TRBD1 (6 bases). Germline CDR1 and CDR2: GTSNPN and SVGIG (reference sequence). Trimming removed 2 bases from V and 3 bases from J, with 8 bases in between. The CDR3 loop spans 13 amino acids. The CDR3: CAWSNRVNQPQHF. The CDR3 nucleotides are TGTGCCTGGAGTAACAGGGTCAATCAGCCCCAGCATTTT.

V and J are TRBV3-1 (or the pseudogene TRBV3-2) and TRBJ2-7; 11 bases line up with TRBD2. Germline V gene sequence: CDR1 LGHDT, CDR2 YNNKEL (reference sequence). The ends lost 8 bases at V and 9 bases at J; junction bases unmatched: 9. This CDR3 is 13 amino acids long. The CDR3 loop is CASGTSGTTRQYF. The DNA of the CDR3 is TGTGCCAGCGGGACTAGCGGAACTACGAGGCAGTACTTC.

This clone was picked up one time. CDR3 DNA sequence: TGTGCCAGCAGCTTAAGGGCAGCGGGAGAAAACACCGGGGAGCTGTTTTTT. Residues: CASSLRAAGENTGELFF. The chain employs TRBV7-9 and TRBJ2-2; TRBD2 matches at 8 bases. Losses at the gene ends were 2 bases for V and 2 bases for J; bases not matched to a gene: 7. The CDR3 has 17 amino acids. Per the germline V gene, CDR1 is SEHNR and CDR2 is FQNEAQ (reference sequence).

This chain joins TRBV14 and TRBJ1-2, with D possibly matching TRBD1 (5 bases). Germline V gene data show CDR1 as SGHDN and CDR2 as FVKESK. The CDR3 loop spans 13 amino acids. V shed 1 base and J shed 8 bases, with 11 bases lying between them. CDR3 sequence reads: CASSQVGAAGYTF. DNA for the CDR3: TGTGCCAGCAGCCAAGTAGGGGCTGCAGGCTACACCTTC.

J is TRBJ1-2 and V is TRBV5-1; weak D call: TRBD1 (5 bases). The germline V gene has CDR1 SGHRS and CDR2 YFSETQ. V was cut by 0 bases and J by 0 bases, with 12 bases left in between. This CDR3 spans 16 amino acids. The CDR3 region is CASSLAPQGSNYGYTF. The CDR3 DNA sequence: TGCGCCAGCAGCTTGGCCCCCCAGGGTTCTAACTATGGCTACACCTTC.

J is TRBJ1-5 and V is TRBV15; D is undetermined. In germline, CDR1 is LNHNV, CDR2 YYDKDF (reference sequence). V was trimmed by 0 bases and J by 6 bases, leaving 6 bases between them. CDR3 length: 13 residues. The CDR3 loop reads CATSRETFQPQHF. The CDR3 DNA reads as TGTGCCACCAGCAGAGAGACATTTCAGCCCCAGCATTTT.

V usage is TRBV11-3 and J usage is TRBJ2-2, with 9 bases fitting TRBD1. The junction had 4 bases not matched to a gene; V was cut back by 5 bases and J by 3 bases. Germline V gives CDR1 SGHNT, CDR2 YENEEA. This CDR3 has 15 residues. CDR3 DNA: TGTGCCAGCAGCAAAAGGACAGGGGACACCGGGGAGCTGTTTTTT. Translation gives CASSKRTGDTGELFF.

This chain joins TRBV18 and TRBJ1-2; TRBD1 aligns across 8 bases. From germline, CDR1 is KGHSH and CDR2 LQKENI. J lost 4 bases, V lost 3 bases, and 7 bases had no gene match. The CDR3 spans 15 residues. CDR3: CASSPPTGEGYGYTF. CDR3 nucleotides: TGTGCCAGCTCACCGCCGACAGGGGAGGGCTATGGCTACACCTTC. The full variable domain, in which reference TRBV18 and TRBJ1-2 provide the parts outside the CDR3, is NAGVMQNPRHLVRRRGQEARLRCSPMKGHSHVYWYRQLPEEGLKFMVYLQKENIIDESGMPKERFSAEFPKEGPSILRIQQVVRGDSAAYFCASSPPTGEGYGYTFGSGTRLTVV.

The chain carries TRBV5-1 and TRBJ2-5, with 8 bases that match TRBD1. The CDR3 contains 14 residues. Trimming cost V 3 bases and J 4 bases; bases outside gene matches: 5. Germline V gene sequence: CDR1 SGHRS, CDR2 YFSETQ. The CDR3 DNA reads as TGCGCCAGCAGCTCCTCGACAGGGGTAGAGACCCAGTACTTC. Translating it yields CASSSSTGVETQYF.

The J gene is TRBJ2-1, the V gene TRBV21-1; TRBD2, the table's D call, lacks a check against the DNA. TRBV21-1 is a known pseudogene. This CDR3 has 15 residues. The CDR3 here is CASSKGDSRGFEQFF. The CDR3 bases are TGTGCCAGCAGCAAGGGGGACTCGAGGGGATTTGAGCAGTTCTTC.

The chain carries TRBV11-2 and TRBJ2-2, with D possibly being TRBD1 (6 bases). Germline CDR1 is SGHAT and CDR2 is FQNNGV. V gave up 4 bases and J gave up 0 bases, with 12 bases separating them. The CDR3 length is 16 residues. The CDR3 coding sequence is TGTGCCAGCAGCTATGGGACAACGGCGAACACCGGGGAGCTGTTTTTT. Protein: CASSYGTTANTGELFF. The entire variable domain, with the rest obtained from reference TRBV11-2 and TRBJ2-2, is as follows: EAGVAQSPRYKIIEKRQSVAFWCNPISGHATLYWYQQILGQGPKLLIQFQNNGVVDDSQLPKDRFSAERLKGVDSTLKIQPAKLEDSAVYLCASSYGTTANTGELFFGEGSRLTVL.

This rearrangement joins TRBV28 to TRBJ2-1; possible D gene TRBD2, 6 bases. The CDR3 totals 11 residues. Germline-derived CDR1 and CDR2 are MDHEN and SYDVKM. This chain's CDR3 is CRAGNFNEQFF. The DNA of the CDR3 is TGTAGGGCGGGGAATTTCAATGAGCAGTTCTTC.

This clone was recorded a few times. The chain employs TRBV20-1 and TRBJ2-7, with D maybe TRBD1 (6 bases). The V end was cut by 6 bases, the J end by 1 base, with 7 bases between. The CDR3 length is 11 residues. In germline, CDR1 is DFQATT, CDR2 SNEGSKA (reference sequence). Written as DNA, the CDR3 is TGCAGTGCCACAGGGTCCTACGAGCAGTACTTC. Amino acid sequence: CSATGSYEQYF.

The V call is TRBV29-1, the J call TRBJ1-4, with a possible D match to TRBD1 (5 bases). Germline V gene lookup returns CDR1 SQVTM and CDR2 ANQGSEA. V lost 6 bases and J lost 8, with 16 bases in between. This CDR3 comprises 13 residues. The CDR3 bases are TGCAGCGTCCTTCGGGGGGACGGGGAAAAACTGTTTTTT. Translated: CSVLRGDGEKLFF.

The V and J genes are TRBV5-1 and TRBJ2-5, with 16 bases aligning to TRBD2. The J segment lost 1 base and the V segment lost 1 base, leaving 7 bases of the junction unmatched. There are 19 residues in the CDR3. Germline V gene lookup returns CDR1 SGHRS and CDR2 YFSETQ. The CDR3, as DNA: TGCGCCAGCAGCTTGTTTGGGACTAGCGGGAGGGCAGGCCAAGAGACCCAGTACTTC. It is translated as CASSLFGTSGRAGQETQYF.

The genes are TRBV28 and TRBJ1-1, with 7 bases identical to TRBD1. J gave up 1 base and V 4 bases, and 9 bases lay outside the gene matches. This CDR3 has 16 amino acids. CDR1 and CDR2 (germline): MDHEN, SYDVKM. This CDR3 is CASSSLQGPQNTEAFF. The CDR3 DNA is TGTGCCAGCAGTTCCCTACAGGGGCCTCAGAACACTGAAGCTTTCTTT.

This chain's CDR3 is CSASKQGGTLRGIQYF. DNA for the CDR3: TGCAGTGCTAGTAAACAGGGGGGGACGCTTCGGGGCATTCAGTACTTC. This chain uses TRBV20-1 with TRBJ2-4, with a tentative D call TRBD1 (8 bases). CDR1 is DFQATT and CDR2 is SNEGSKA in the germline V gene (reference sequence). The length of the CDR3 is 16 residues. Trimming left V 3 bases short and J 9 bases short, with 24 bases between.

The gene calls are TRBV24-1 and TRBJ2-7; weak D call: TRBD2 (5 bases). This CDR3 region has 14 residues. V lost 3 bases to trimming and J lost 6 bases, with 14 bases between them. Germline V CDR1 and CDR2: KGHDR, SFDVKD. The CDR3 protein is CATSDNSRGAEQYF. DNA for the CDR3: TGTGCCACCAGTGATAATTCCCGGGGTGCCGAGCAGTACTTC.

This chain joins TRBV5-1 and TRBJ2-1, with a possible D match to TRBD2 (7 bases). The CDR3 contains 15 residues. V was pared by 4 bases and J by 2 bases, with 13 bases between. In germline, CDR1 is SGHRS, CDR2 YFSETQ. The CDR3 loop reads CASSPGGPTYNEQFF. The CDR3 coding sequence is TGCGCCAGCAGCCCCGGGGGGCCTACCTACAATGAGCAGTTCTTC.

This chain joins TRBV19 and TRBJ1-4; 9 nucleotides align to TRBD1. The CDR3 extends over 14 amino acids. CDR1 and CDR2 (germline): LNHDA, SQIVND (reference sequence). Losses at the gene ends were 4 bases for V and 7 bases for J; bases not matched to a gene: 4. CDR3 protein: CASSTGQGSEKLFF. The CDR3 DNA reads TGTGCCAGTAGTACTGGACAGGGGAGTGAAAAACTGTTTTTT.

In DNA, the CDR3 is TGTGCCAGCAGTTCACCGGACTCGGGTGAAAAACTGTTTTTT. Amino acids: CASSSPDSGEKLFF. V is TRBV27 and J is TRBJ1-4, with D hard to call. There are 14 residues in the CDR3. CDR1 MNHEY and CDR2 SMNVEV come from the germline V gene (reference sequence). Trimming shortened V by 4 bases and J by 7 bases, and 13 bases separated the two germline ends.

The chain is built from TRBV28 and TRBJ2-7; the D is unclear. Germline V gene lookup returns CDR1 MDHEN and CDR2 SYDVKM. The length of the CDR3 is 14 residues. Trimming took 7 bases from V and 3 from J, leaving 16 bases between them. In nucleotides, the CDR3 is TGTGCCAGCAAGGTTCAACTCGGAGTCTACGAGCAGTACTTC. Encoded protein: CASKVQLGVYEQYF.

The chain is built from TRBV5-1 and TRBJ1-1; 11 bases align to TRBD1. The CDR3 has 16 residues. Germline V CDR1 and CDR2: SGHRS, YFSETQ. The trim removed 6 bases at V and 1 base at J, leaving 8 bases unmatched. The CDR3 bases are TGCGCCAGCAACAAGGACAGGGGGCGTGGGAACACTGAAGCTTTCTTT. Its protein is CASNKDRGRGNTEAFF. The variable domain in full, with the rest retrieved from reference TRBV5-1 and TRBJ1-1, is KAGVTQTPRYLIKTRGQQVTLSCSPISGHRSVSWYQQTPGQGLQFLFEYFSETQRNKGNFPGRFSGRQFSNSRSEMNVSTLELGDSALYLCASNKDRGRGNTEAFFGQGTRLTVV.

The J gene is TRBJ2-3, the V gene TRBV19; TRBD1 matches 9 bases. V lost 6 bases to trimming and J lost 1 base; unmatched junction nucleotides: 17. The CDR3 spans 19 residues. Germline V gene sequence: CDR1 LNHDA, CDR2 SQIVND (reference sequence). In nucleotides, the CDR3 is TGTGCCAGTAGCTCTCCGGGACAGGGTGGGGCGTGGGGCACAGATACGCAGTATTTT. Protein: CASSSPGQGGAWGTDTQYF.

J is TRBJ1-6 and V is TRBV27, with D unclear. The CDR3 contains 13 residues. From germline, CDR1 is MNHEY and CDR2 SMNVEV (reference sequence). Trimming stripped 10 bases from V and 9 bases from J, with 16 bases between. CDR3 bases: TGTGCCACCTACTCCGTGGCGGGTTCACCCCTCCACTTT. Translating gives CATYSVAGSPLHF.